Presented here are 3 T cell receptor beta chains from one specimen sequenced in a study of CD8+ T cells in alopecia areata. Extraction and reverse transcription of RNA yielded cDNA as the sequencing template. The method was immunoSEQ multiplex PCR; TCRdb's version includes in-frame clones alone and lacks a portion of them. The sample lists roughly 130,000 clones; roughly 54% were seen once. The input for sequencing was CD4+ T cells sorted from blood, taken at week 0. These receptors were collected from a human donor with alopecia areata.

The J gene is TRBJ1-1, the V gene TRBV5-5, with D perhaps matching TRBD1 (6 bases). V lost 1 base, J lost 5 bases, and 15 bases lay in between. Germline V gives CDR1 SGHKS, CDR2 YYEKEE (reference sequence). The CDR3 sequence is 15 residues long. CDR3 loop: CASSLRSGVRTEAFF. Here the CDR3 DNA reads TGTGCCAGCAGCTTGCGATCAGGGGTGAGAACTGAAGCTTTCTTT.

The chain joins TRBV19 to TRBJ1-6; TRBD1 aligns across 9 bases. Germline CDR1 LNHDA, CDR2 SQIVND (reference sequence). The V segment lost 9 bases and the J segment 8 bases; nucleotides outside the gene matches: 11. The CDR3 consists of 15 residues. DNA of the CDR3: TGTGCCAGCTGGGACAGGGCGGTAGGTGATTCACCCCTCCACTTT. It specifies CASWDRAVGDSPLHF.

This clone appeared a few times. The rearrangement links TRBV29-1 to TRBJ1-4, with a weak D call TRBD1 (5 bases). From germline, CDR1 is SQVTM and CDR2 ANQGSEA. The CDR3 sequence is 13 residues long. V lost 7 bases, J lost 7 bases, and 16 bases lay in between. CDR3 protein: CSAEGDRGEKLFF. The CDR3, as DNA: TGCAGCGCCGAAGGGGATCGGGGTGAAAAACTGTTTTTT.